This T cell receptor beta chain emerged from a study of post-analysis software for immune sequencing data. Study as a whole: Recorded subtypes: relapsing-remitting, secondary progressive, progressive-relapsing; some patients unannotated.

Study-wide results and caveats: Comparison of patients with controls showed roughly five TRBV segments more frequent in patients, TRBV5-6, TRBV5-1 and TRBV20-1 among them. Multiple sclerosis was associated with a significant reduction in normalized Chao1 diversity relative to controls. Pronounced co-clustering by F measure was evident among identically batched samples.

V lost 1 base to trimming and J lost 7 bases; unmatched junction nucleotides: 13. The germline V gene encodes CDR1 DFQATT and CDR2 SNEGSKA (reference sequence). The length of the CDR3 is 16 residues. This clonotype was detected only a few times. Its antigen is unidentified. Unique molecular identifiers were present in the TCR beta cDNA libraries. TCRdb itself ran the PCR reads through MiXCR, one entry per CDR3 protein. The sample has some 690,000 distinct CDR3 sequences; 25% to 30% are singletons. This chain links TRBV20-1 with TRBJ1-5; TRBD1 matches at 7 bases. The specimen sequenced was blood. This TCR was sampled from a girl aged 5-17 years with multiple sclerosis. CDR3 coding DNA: TGCAGTGCTAGAGTTGCGGGGGCAGGGGGTGCGCAGCCCCAGCATTTT. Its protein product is CSARVAGAGGAQPQHF.